Given below is one T cell receptor beta chain in context. The antigen is undetermined. This entry is derived from a study of cytotoxic CD8 clonotypes in ibrutinib-treated CLL. Regarding the study as a whole: Clonality, elevated at ibrutinib response, dropped back toward baseline at progression.

The CDR3 runs to 16 residues. Germline CDR1 and CDR2: SGHNT and YYREEE (reference sequence). V lost 0 bases, J lost 0 bases, and 2 bases stayed unmatched. Produced via immunoSEQ multiplex PCR; TCRdb's table is partial and in-frame only. The data hold around 25,000 clones, with 69% observed a single time. This chain connects TRBV5-4 to TRBJ2-4; the match to TRBD2 covers 8 bases. The sample consisted of PBMCs, taken at disease progression, from a patient treated with ibrutinib. This sequence was found in a human donor with chronic lymphocytic leukemia. CDR3 in amino acids: CASSLASGGAKNIQYF. The CDR3 nucleotides read TGTGCCAGCAGCTTGGCCAGCGGGGGAGCCAAAAACATTCAGTACTTC. The full variable domain, rest sourced from reference TRBV5-4 and TRBJ2-4, is ETGVTQSPTHLIKTRGQQVTLRCSSQSGHNTVSWYQQALGQGPQFIFQYYREEENGRGNFPPRFSGLQFPNYSSELNVNALELDDSALYLCASSLASGGAKNIQYFGAGTRLSVL.